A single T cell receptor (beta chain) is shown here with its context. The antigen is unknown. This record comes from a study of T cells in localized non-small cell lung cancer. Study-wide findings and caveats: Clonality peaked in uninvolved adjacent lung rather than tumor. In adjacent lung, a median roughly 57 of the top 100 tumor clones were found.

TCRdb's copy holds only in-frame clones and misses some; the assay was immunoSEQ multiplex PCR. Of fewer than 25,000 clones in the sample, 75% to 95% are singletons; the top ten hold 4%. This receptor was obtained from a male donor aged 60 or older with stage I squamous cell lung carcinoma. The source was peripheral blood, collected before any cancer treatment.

The CDR3 loop is CASSVSTHNEQFF. CDR3 sequence (DNA): TGTGCCAGCAGCGTGAGCACACACAATGAGCAGTTCTTC. This chain uses TRBV9 with TRBJ2-1; D not certain. CDR3 length: 13 amino acids. V dropped 2 bases and J dropped 5 bases, with 8 bases sitting between them. CDR1 and CDR2 from the germline V gene are SGDLS and YYNGEE.